One sample yielded the 29 T cell receptor beta chains listed below, sequenced in a study of cytomegalovirus exposure and HLA in healthy donors. In the PCR, 60 Vbeta and 13 Jbeta primers were used. Here immunoSEQ multiplex PCR was the method, and the copy in TCRdb shows in-frame clones only, minus some. The sample consists of more than 90,000 clones, roughly 70% of them appearing once. Sample: PBMCs. All receptors come from a woman aged 25 to 39 in good health and CMV-seronegative.

The rearrangement joins TRBV2 to TRBJ1-2; 7 positions match TRBD1. V was clipped by 7 bases and J by 4 bases; unmatched bases: 9. Germline V gene lookup returns CDR1 SNHLY and CDR2 FYNNEI. CDR3 size: 14 residues. In DNA, the CDR3 is TGTGCCAGCAACCCAAACAGGGGTCTCTATGGCTACACCTTC. It codes for CASNPNRGLYGYTF.

The V gene is TRBV27, the J gene TRBJ1-2; D unresolved. The CDR3 consists of 14 residues. The germline gives CDR1 MNHEY, CDR2 SMNVEV (reference sequence). With 5 bases removed from V and 3 bases from J, the gap between germline ends came to 13 bases. CDR3 in DNA: TGTGCCAGCAGTCATAAAGGCGGGGACTATGGCTACACCTTC. It translates to CASSHKGGDYGYTF.

The chain is built from TRBV5-1 and TRBJ2-6; D remains ambiguous. From germline, CDR1 is SGHRS and CDR2 YFSETQ. The CDR3 loop spans 15 amino acids. V was clipped by 4 bases and J by 0 bases, with 8 bases between them. The CDR3 protein is CASSETASGANVLTF. CDR3 nucleotide sequence: TGCGCCAGCAGCGAAACAGCCTCTGGGGCCAACGTCCTGACTTTC.

The V call is TRBV6-5, the J call TRBJ1-2; no reliable D call. This CDR3 spans 12 amino acids. The ends were cut back, 5 bases at V and 7 bases at J, with 11 bases in the middle. In germline, CDR1 is MNHEY, CDR2 SVGAGI. CDR3 nucleotide sequence: TGTGCCAGCAGTAGTCCCACGGGTGGCTACACCTTC. Translated: CASSSPTGGYTF.

The rearrangement links TRBV2 to TRBJ1-5, with 7 bases matching TRBD1. CDR3 size: 14 residues. Trimming cost V 4 bases and J 9 bases; bases outside gene matches: 9. Germline-derived CDR1 and CDR2 are SNHLY and FYNNEI. Here the CDR3 DNA reads TGTGCCAGCAGTGGGACAGGCAGCCTCAGGCCCCAGCATTTT. Encoded protein: CASSGTGSLRPQHF.

This clone was detected only a few times. The gene calls are TRBV20-1 and TRBJ2-1; no clear D. The V gene's germline CDR1 is DFQATT and CDR2 SNEGSKA (reference sequence). V dropped 4 bases and J dropped 7 bases, with 5 bases sitting between them. The CDR3 has 10 residues. The DNA for the CDR3 is TGCAGTGCTACATCAAATGAGCAGTTCTTC. Protein sequence: CSATSNEQFF.

The CDR3 here is CASSVVSNTEAFF. CDR3 sequence (DNA): TGTGCCAGCAGCGTAGTATCGAACACTGAAGCTTTCTTT. The V gene is TRBV9, the J gene TRBJ1-1; D is ambiguous. This CDR3 region has 13 residues. V was shortened by 0 bases and J by 1 base, with 4 bases between the two germline ends. Germline V gives CDR1 SGDLS, CDR2 YYNGEE.

The chain combines TRBV14 with TRBJ2-4, with 11 positions matching TRBD1. There are 17 residues in the CDR3. J gave up 1 base and V 4 bases, and 6 bases lay outside the gene matches. Germline CDR1 and CDR2: SGHDN and FVKESK. CDR3: CASSLRTGGTAKNIQYF. CDR3 DNA: TGTGCCAGCAGCCTGAGGACAGGGGGCACGGCCAAAAACATTCAGTACTTC.

This chain uses TRBV4-2 with TRBJ1-4, with D possibly TRBD1 on 6 matching bases. V shed 0 bases and J shed 8 bases, with 13 bases lying between them. CDR3 size: 15 residues. Germline-derived CDR1 and CDR2 are LGHNA and YNFKEQ. This CDR3 reads CASSQEGGAGEKLFF. In DNA, the CDR3 is TGTGCCAGCAGCCAAGAGGGGGGGGCGGGGGAAAAACTGTTTTTT.

About this clone itself: An end of the junction differs from the germline gene, which may be a read error. CDR3 coding DNA: TGTTCCAGCAGCTTCCAACTCGACAGTGAAGCTTTCTTT. Translating it yields CSSSFQLDSEAFF. The J gene is TRBJ1-1, the V gene TRBV7-9, with a weak D call TRBD1 (5 bases). Looked up from germline, CDR1 is SEHNR and CDR2 is FQNEAQ (reference sequence). The CDR3 is made up of 13 amino acids.

The chain uses TRBV6-6 and TRBJ1-2; D remains unclear. The germline CDR1 and CDR2 sequences are MNHNY and SVGAGI (reference sequence). Trimming removed 7 bases at V and 5 bases at J, with 11 bases between. This CDR3 contains 12 residues. The CDR3 protein is CASKTQDYGYTF. CDR3 bases: TGTGCCAGCAAGACCCAGGATTATGGCTACACCTTC.

This clone was seen just once. This chain connects TRBV7-9 to TRBJ2-1; 7 bases align to TRBD2. Germline CDR1 is SEHNR and CDR2 is FQNEAQ (reference sequence). This CDR3 spans 15 amino acids. Germline trimming cut 4 bases from V and 0 bases from J; bases unmatched to any gene: 3. For the CDR3, the DNA is TGTGCCAGCAGCTCGGGGGGAAGCTCCTACAATGAGCAGTTCTTC. The encoded protein is CASSSGGSSYNEQFF.

The chain joins TRBV14 to TRBJ1-1; D unclear. CDR3 length: 15 amino acids. V was cut by 1 base and J by 0 bases, with 9 bases left in between. The germline V gene encodes CDR1 SGHDN and CDR2 FVKESK. In DNA form, the CDR3 reads TGTGCCAGCAGCCAAGCGGCGGCTATGAACACTGAAGCTTTCTTT. This codes for CASSQAAAMNTEAFF.

This clone was counted a single time. The chain joins TRBV30 to TRBJ2-7; 8 bases align to TRBD2. The CDR3 runs 14 residues. Per the germline V gene, CDR1 is GTSNPN and CDR2 is SVGIG (reference sequence). V trimming: 2 bases; J trimming: 4 bases; junction bases outside the gene matches: 7. This chain's CDR3 is CAWSTGGSVYEQYF. CDR3 DNA: TGTGCCTGGAGTACGGGGGGGAGCGTTTACGAGCAGTACTTC.

The V and J genes are TRBV28 and TRBJ1-2, with D maybe TRBD1 (5 bases). The CDR3 extends over 13 amino acids. Trimming shortened V by 4 bases and J by 2 bases, and 8 bases separated the two germline ends. Germline CDR1 and CDR2: MDHEN and SYDVKM. The CDR3 DNA sequence: TGTGCCAGCAGTTGGGGGAGGAACTATGGCTACACCTTC. As protein: CASSWGRNYGYTF.

The V call is TRBV6-1, the J call TRBJ1-2; 11 positions match TRBD1. The CDR3 is 14 residues long. Germline loops: CDR1 MNHNS, CDR2 SASEGT. J gave up 8 bases and V 2 bases, and 4 bases lay outside the gene matches. The CDR3 DNA follows: TGTGCCAGCAGTGAATGGACAGGGGGCGGAGGCTACACCTTC. It yields the protein CASSEWTGGGGYTF.

This clone was found a few times. The rearrangement uses TRBV5-1 and TRBJ2-7; 8 nucleotides match TRBD1. With V trimmed by 2 bases and J by 5 bases, 6 bases remained unmatched. This CDR3 is built from 14 residues. CDR1 and CDR2 from the germline V gene are SGHRS and YFSETQ. The CDR3 region is CASSLDRGFDEQYF. The CDR3 DNA reads TGCGCCAGCAGCTTAGACAGGGGTTTCGACGAGCAGTACTTC. The complete variable domain, with remaining parts taken from reference TRBV5-1 and TRBJ2-7, reads KAGVTQTPRYLIKTRGQQVTLSCSPISGHRSVSWYQQTPGQGLQFLFEYFSETQRNKGNFPGRFSGRQFSNSRSEMNVSTLELGDSALYLCASSLDRGFDEQYFGPGTRLTVT.

The table lists this clone with a count of one. The J gene is TRBJ2-7, the V gene TRBV10-2; 9 bases are a match to TRBD1. This CDR3 spans 14 amino acids. J gave up 7 bases and V 6 bases, and 10 bases lay outside the gene matches. The germline V gene has CDR1 WSHSY and CDR2 SAAADI. The CDR3 region has the DNA TGCGCCAGCAGAGGCCCGGGACAGGGCTTAGAGCAGTACTTC. This gives the protein CASRGPGQGLEQYF.

The chain employs TRBV2 and TRBJ1-1, with TRBD1 as a possible D gene (6 bases). V was trimmed by 5 bases and J by 2 bases, leaving 9 bases between them. This CDR3 comprises 13 residues. Germline V gene lookup returns CDR1 SNHLY and CDR2 FYNNEI. Here the CDR3 DNA reads TGTGCCAGCAGTTGGACAGAAAACACTGAAGCTTTCTTT. Encoded protein: CASSWTENTEAFF. The complete variable domain, with remaining parts taken from reference TRBV2 and TRBJ1-1, reads EPEVTQTPSHQVTQMGQEVILRCVPISNHLYFYWYRQILGQKVEFLVSFYNNEISEKSEIFDDQFSVERPDGSNFTLKIRSTKLEDSAMYFCASSWTENTEAFFGQGTRLTVV.

The rearrangement joins TRBV6-5 to TRBJ1-2, with D unresolved. This CDR3 spans 11 amino acids. V was clipped by 6 bases and J by 2 bases, with 4 bases between them. Per the germline V gene, CDR1 is MNHEY and CDR2 is SVGAGI. The CDR3 sequence: CASRQNYGYTF. CDR3 nucleotide sequence: TGTGCCAGCAGACAGAACTATGGCTACACCTTC.

This clone has only a few counts. V is TRBV25-1 and J is TRBJ2-5; a possible D gene is TRBD2 (5 bases). CDR1 is MGHDK and CDR2 is SYGVNS in the germline V gene. The ends were cut back, 3 bases at V and 9 bases at J, with 11 bases in the middle. The CDR3 contains 12 residues. The CDR3 here is CASSDPPEAQYF. CDR3 in DNA: TGTGCCAGCAGTGACCCGCCGGAGGCCCAGTACTTC.

The rearrangement links TRBV5-4 to TRBJ2-7, with 8 positions matching TRBD1. The CDR3 has 13 amino acids. Trimming at V came to 5 bases and at J to 2 bases, leaving 3 bases not matched to a gene. Per the germline V gene, CDR1 is SGHNT and CDR2 is YYREEE (reference sequence). The DNA of the CDR3 is TGTGCCAGCAGTCAGGACAGGGCCTACGAGCAGTACTTC. This encodes CASSQDRAYEQYF.

The chain joins TRBV25-1 to TRBJ1-5; D uncertain. The CDR3 covers 12 residues. The ends were cut back, 3 bases at V and 5 bases at J, with 5 bases in the middle. Germline assignment: CDR1 MGHDK and CDR2 SYGVNS. As DNA, the CDR3 is TGTGCCAGCAGTGACGGTTATCAGCCCCAGCATTTT. Amino acid sequence: CASSDGYQPQHF.

The sample holds one count of this clone. V gene TRBV23-1 combines with J gene TRBJ1-2; 9 bases are shared with TRBD1. TRBV23-1 is designated an ORF whose function remains uncertain. V gave up 8 bases and J gave up 8 bases; unmatched junction bases: 6. The CDR3 sequence is 12 residues long. The CDR3 DNA follows: TGCGCCAGCGACAGGGGGATCCGCGGCTACACCTTC. This sequence encodes CASDRGIRGYTF.

The chain links TRBV10-3 to TRBJ2-1, with TRBD1 matching 9 bases. The germline V gene has CDR1 ENHRY and CDR2 SYGVKD. Unmatched junction bases numbered 9, after V lost 4 bases and J lost 2 bases. This CDR3 is built from 17 residues. CDR3 bases: TGTGCCATCAGTGGTCGGATAGGGACAGGGACCTACAATGAGCAGTTCTTC. It is translated as CAISGRIGTGTYNEQFF.

The V gene is TRBV28, the J gene TRBJ2-1; TRBD2 agrees at 11 bases. The CDR3 covers 15 residues. Per germline, CDR1 MDHEN and CDR2 SYDVKM. The junction had 4 bases not matched to a gene; V was cut back by 3 bases and J by 6 bases. In DNA, the CDR3 is TGTGCCAGCAGTTTGCTAGCGGGAGGTCTCAATGAGCAGTTCTTC. It encodes CASSLLAGGLNEQFF. The complete variable domain, with remaining parts taken from reference TRBV28 and TRBJ2-1, reads DVKVTQSSRYLVKRTGEKVFLECVQDMDHENMFWYRQDPGLGLRLIYFSYDVKMKEKGDIPEGYSVSREKKERFSLILESASTNQTSMYLCASSLLAGGLNEQFFGPGTRLTVL.

This chain uses TRBV2 with TRBJ2-7; 8 nucleotides agree with TRBD2. From germline, CDR1 is SNHLY and CDR2 FYNNEI. V was pared by 7 bases and J by 6 bases, with 8 bases of the junction left unmatched. This CDR3 region has 13 residues. Here the CDR3 reads CASISGGAPEQYF. The CDR3 DNA sequence: TGTGCCAGCATAAGCGGGGGAGCGCCCGAGCAGTACTTC.

The chain recombines TRBV27 with TRBJ1-1, with D possibly matching TRBD1 (6 bases). CDR1 and CDR2 from the germline V gene are MNHEY and SMNVEV (reference sequence). The CDR3 loop spans 15 amino acids. The ends were cut back, 0 bases at V and 12 bases at J, with 20 bases in the middle. CDR3 coding DNA: TGTGCCAGCAGTTTATCGAAGGGGTGGCTTCAGGGGACTTTCTTT. Its translation: CASSLSKGWLQGTFF.

This clone has only a few counts. This chain joins TRBV27 and TRBJ1-4, with TRBD1 matching 11 bases. The CDR3 length is 16 residues. Germline lookup yields CDR1 MNHEY and CDR2 SMNVEV (reference sequence). Unmatched junction bases numbered 12, after V lost 5 bases and J lost 10 bases. CDR3 in amino acids: CASSTYGQGAGGKLFF. The CDR3 DNA follows: TGTGCCAGCAGTACCTACGGACAGGGGGCAGGTGGAAAACTGTTTTTT.